This T cell receptor (beta chain) was captured in a study of blood T cell repertoires in COVID-19. For the study at large: PBMCs, B-cell-depleted T cells, or T cells provided the cDNA or gDNA that made up the material.

Produced via immunoSEQ multiplex PCR; TCRdb's table is partial and in-frame only. The sample has hundreds of thousands of clones, roughly 85% seen once. V was trimmed by 2 bases and J by 8 bases, leaving 22 bases between them. CDR3 length: 17 residues. In germline, CDR1 is MNHEY, CDR2 SVGEGT. This chain joins TRBV6-2 or TRBV6-3 and TRBJ2-1; weak D call: TRBD2 (5 bases). The TCR originated in a man between 45 and 60 years old with active or convalescent COVID-19. The material sequenced was peripheral blood. In DNA, the CDR3 is TGTGCCAGCAGTTACATCCTCGGACGGGGAGAACCCGATGAGCAGTTCTTC. Amino acids: CASSYILGRGEPDEQFF.